In this sample, the clone carrying this T cell receptor beta chain turned up a few times. Its specificity is unknown. This specimen comes from a study of cytomegalovirus exposure and HLA in healthy donors. Study conclusions and caveats: Listed as cytomegalovirus-associated were 150 or so TCR beta chains. Earlier findings revealed that most TCR beta V segments proved productive either about 90% or about 30% of the time.

PCR involved 60 Vbeta and 13 Jbeta primers. Using immunoSEQ multiplex PCR, the repertoire was profiled, and TCRdb retains in-frame clones only, with some absent. The repertoire holds about 92,000 clones, with about 84% as singletons. The TCR originated in a girl aged 2 to 9 in good health and CMV-seropositive. Sequencing used PBMCs.

The CDR3, as DNA: TGTGCCAGTAGTAGCGGGACAGGGAGCAATGAGCAGTTCTTC. It translates to CASSSGTGSNEQFF. The V call is TRBV19, the J call TRBJ2-1; 9 nucleotides match TRBD1. The CDR3 length is 14 residues. Germline assignment: CDR1 LNHDA and CDR2 SQIVND (reference sequence). With V trimmed by 4 bases and J by 6 bases, 4 bases remained unmatched.